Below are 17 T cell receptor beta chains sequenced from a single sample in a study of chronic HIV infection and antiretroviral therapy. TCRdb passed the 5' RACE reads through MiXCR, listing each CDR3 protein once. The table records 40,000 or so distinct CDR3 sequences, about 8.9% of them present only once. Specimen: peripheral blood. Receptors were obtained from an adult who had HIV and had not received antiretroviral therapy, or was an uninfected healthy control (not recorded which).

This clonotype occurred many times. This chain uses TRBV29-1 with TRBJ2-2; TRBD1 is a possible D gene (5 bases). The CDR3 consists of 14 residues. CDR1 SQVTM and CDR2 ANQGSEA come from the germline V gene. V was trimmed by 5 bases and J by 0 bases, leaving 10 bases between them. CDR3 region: CSVTGPTNTGELFF. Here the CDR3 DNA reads TGCAGCGTTACAGGACCAACGAACACCGGGGAGCTGTTTTTT.

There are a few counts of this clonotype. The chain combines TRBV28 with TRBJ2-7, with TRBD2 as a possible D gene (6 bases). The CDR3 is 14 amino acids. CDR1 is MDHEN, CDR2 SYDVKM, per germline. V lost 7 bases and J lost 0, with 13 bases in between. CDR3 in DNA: TGTGCCAGCACGGGGGACGCAGTCTCCTACGAGCAGTACTTC. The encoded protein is CASTGDAVSYEQYF.

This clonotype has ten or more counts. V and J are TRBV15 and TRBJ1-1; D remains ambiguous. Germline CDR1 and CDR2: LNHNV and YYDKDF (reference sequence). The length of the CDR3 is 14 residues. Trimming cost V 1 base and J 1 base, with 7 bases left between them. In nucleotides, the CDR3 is TGTGCCACCAGCAGAGGTTGGCAGAACACTGAAGCTTTCTTT. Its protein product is CATSRGWQNTEAFF.

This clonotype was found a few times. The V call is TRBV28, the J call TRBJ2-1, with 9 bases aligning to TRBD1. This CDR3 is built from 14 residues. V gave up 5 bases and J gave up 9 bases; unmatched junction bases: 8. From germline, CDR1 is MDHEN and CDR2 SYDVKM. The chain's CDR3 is CASSPTGGGGEQFF. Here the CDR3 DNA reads TGTGCCAGCAGTCCGACAGGGGGAGGTGGTGAGCAGTTCTTC.

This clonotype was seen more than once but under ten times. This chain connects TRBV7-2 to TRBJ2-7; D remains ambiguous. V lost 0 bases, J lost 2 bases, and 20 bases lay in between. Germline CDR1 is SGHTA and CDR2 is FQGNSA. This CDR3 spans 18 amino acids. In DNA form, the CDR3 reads TGTGCCAGCAGCTTAGCGACACACATTAGCCTTTCAGCCTACGAGCAGTACTTC. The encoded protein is CASSLATHISLSAYEQYF.

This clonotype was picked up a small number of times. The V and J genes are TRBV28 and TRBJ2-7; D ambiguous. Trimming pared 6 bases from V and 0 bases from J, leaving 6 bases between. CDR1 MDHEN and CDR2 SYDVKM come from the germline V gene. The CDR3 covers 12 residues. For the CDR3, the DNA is TGTGCCAGCAGCCGTATCTCCTACGAGCAGTACTTC. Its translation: CASSRISYEQYF.

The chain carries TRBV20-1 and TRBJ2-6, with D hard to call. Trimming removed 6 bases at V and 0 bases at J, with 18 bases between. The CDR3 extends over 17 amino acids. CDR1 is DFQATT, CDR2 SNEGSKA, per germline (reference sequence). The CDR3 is CSADGWQPGSGANVLTF. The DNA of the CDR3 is TGCAGTGCCGATGGGTGGCAGCCAGGCTCTGGGGCCAACGTCCTGACTTTC.

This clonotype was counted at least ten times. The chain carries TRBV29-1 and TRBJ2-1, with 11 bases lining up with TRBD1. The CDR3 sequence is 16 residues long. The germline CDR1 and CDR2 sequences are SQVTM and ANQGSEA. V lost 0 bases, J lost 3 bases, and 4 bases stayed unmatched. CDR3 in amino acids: CSVEDLDRGHYNEQFF. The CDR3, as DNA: TGCAGCGTTGAAGATCTGGACAGGGGGCACTACAATGAGCAGTTCTTC.

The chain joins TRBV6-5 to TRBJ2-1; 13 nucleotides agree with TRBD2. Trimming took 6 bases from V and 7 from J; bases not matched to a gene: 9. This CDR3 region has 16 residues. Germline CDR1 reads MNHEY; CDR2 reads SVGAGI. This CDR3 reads CASRRRTSGSVNEQFF. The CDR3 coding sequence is TGTGCCAGCAGGCGTCGGACTAGCGGGAGTGTGAATGAGCAGTTCTTC.

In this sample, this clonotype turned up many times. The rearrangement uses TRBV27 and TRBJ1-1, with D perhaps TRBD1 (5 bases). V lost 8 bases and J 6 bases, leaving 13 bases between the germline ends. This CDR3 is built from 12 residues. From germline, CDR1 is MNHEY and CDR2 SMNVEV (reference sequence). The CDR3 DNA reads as TGTGCCAGCCGAGGGGATGTCGCTGAAGCTTTCTTT. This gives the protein CASRGDVAEAFF.

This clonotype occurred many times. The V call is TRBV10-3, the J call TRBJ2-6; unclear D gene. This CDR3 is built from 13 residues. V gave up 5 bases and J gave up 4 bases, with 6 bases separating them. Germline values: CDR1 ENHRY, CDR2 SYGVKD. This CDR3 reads CAISKAGANVLTF. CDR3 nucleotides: TGTGCCATCAGTAAGGCCGGGGCCAACGTCCTGACTTTC.

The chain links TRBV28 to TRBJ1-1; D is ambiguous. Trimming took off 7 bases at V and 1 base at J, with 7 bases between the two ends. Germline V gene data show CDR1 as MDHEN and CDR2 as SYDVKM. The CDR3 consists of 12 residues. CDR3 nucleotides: TGTGCCAGCATAGCAAGGAACACTGAAGCTTTCTTT. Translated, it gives CASIARNTEAFF.

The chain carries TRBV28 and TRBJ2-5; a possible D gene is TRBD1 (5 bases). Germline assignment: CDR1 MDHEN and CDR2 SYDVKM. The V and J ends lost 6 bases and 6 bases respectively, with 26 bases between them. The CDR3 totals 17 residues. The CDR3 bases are TGTGCCAGCAGCCCTTACAGGTACTCCTACGTCGCACAGACCCAGTACTTC. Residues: CASSPYRYSYVAQTQYF.

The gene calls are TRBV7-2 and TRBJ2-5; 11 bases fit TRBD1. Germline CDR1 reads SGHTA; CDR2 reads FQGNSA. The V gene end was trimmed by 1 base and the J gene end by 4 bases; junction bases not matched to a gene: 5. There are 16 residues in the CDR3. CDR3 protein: CASSLGGQGAGETQYF. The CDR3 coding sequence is TGTGCCAGCAGCTTAGGAGGACAGGGGGCGGGAGAGACCCAGTACTTC.

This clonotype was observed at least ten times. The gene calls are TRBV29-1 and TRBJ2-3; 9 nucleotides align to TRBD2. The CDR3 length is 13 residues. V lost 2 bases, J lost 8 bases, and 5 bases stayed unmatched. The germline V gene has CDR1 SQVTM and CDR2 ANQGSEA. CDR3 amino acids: CSVEQSGRFTQYF. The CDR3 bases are TGCAGCGTTGAACAAAGCGGGAGGTTTACGCAGTATTTT.

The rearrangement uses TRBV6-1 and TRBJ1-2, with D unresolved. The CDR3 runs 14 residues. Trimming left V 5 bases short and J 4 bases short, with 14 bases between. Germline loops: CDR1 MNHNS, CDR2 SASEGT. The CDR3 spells CASSKAGLVYGYTF. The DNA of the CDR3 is TGTGCCAGCAGTAAGGCAGGTCTCGTCTATGGCTACACCTTC.

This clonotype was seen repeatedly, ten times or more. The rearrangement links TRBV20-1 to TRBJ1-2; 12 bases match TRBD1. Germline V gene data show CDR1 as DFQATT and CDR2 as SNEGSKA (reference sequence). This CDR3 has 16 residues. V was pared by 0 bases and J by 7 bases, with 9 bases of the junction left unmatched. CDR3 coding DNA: TGCAGTGCTAGAGAATTTGGGGGACAGGGGGCGTTTGGCTACACCTTC. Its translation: CSAREFGGQGAFGYTF.